This T cell receptor (beta chain) was obtained from a study of cytomegalovirus exposure and HLA in healthy donors. The CDR3 has 14 residues. The V gene lost 4 bases and the J gene lost 8 bases, with 17 bases spanning the gap. The germline V gene has CDR1 SNHLY and CDR2 FYNNEI. Use of 60 Vbeta and 13 Jbeta primers characterized the PCR. Some clones are missing from TCRdb's copy, which holds only in-frame ones; the method was immunoSEQ multiplex PCR. The sample lists fewer than 150,000 clones, around 80% occurring once. The chain recombines TRBV2 with TRBJ1-2; perhaps TRBD1 as D (5 bases). The source of this sequence is a male donor in good health and CMV-seronegative. Specimen: PBMCs. In DNA form, the CDR3 reads TGTGCCAGCAGTGGGGGCAGGCCCCATGGGGGCTACACCTTC. This encodes CASSGGRPHGGYTF.